This T cell receptor beta chain was found in a study of blood T cell repertoires in COVID-19. Study information: PBMCs, B-cell-depleted T cells, or T cells were the source of the cDNA or gDNA that made up the material.

Germline V gene sequence: CDR1 SGDLS, CDR2 YYNGEE. The CDR3 has 20 residues. The junction had 16 bases not matched to a gene; V was cut back by 4 bases and J by 0 bases. In the authors' workflow: Amplified reference gene primers provided the basis for estimating nucleated cell counts. Here immunoSEQ multiplex PCR was the method, and the copy in TCRdb shows in-frame clones only, minus some. The V and J calls and clone size are taken from that table; D and trimming were inferred from the DNA. The table shows under 300,000 clones, with roughly nine tenths occurring only once. V usage is TRBV9 and J usage is TRBJ1-6; 7 bases map to TRBD1. The specimen was peripheral blood. The clonotype comes from a middle-aged woman who had recovered from COVID-19. The CDR3, as DNA: TGTGCCAGCAGCCCGAGCCCCTTCGGACAGGTTAGCTCCTATAATTCACCCCTCCACTTT. Translating gives CASSPSPFGQVSSYNSPLHF.